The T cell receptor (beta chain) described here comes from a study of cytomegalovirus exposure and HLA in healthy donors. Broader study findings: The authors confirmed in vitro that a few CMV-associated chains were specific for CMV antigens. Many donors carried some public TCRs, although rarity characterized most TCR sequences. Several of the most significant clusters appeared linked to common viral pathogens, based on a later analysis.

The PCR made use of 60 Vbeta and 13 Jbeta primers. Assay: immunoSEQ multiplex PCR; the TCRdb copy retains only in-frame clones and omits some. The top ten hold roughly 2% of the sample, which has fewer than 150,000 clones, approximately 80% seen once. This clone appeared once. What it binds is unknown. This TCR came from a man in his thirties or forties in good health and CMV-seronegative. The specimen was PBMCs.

CDR3 DNA: TGTGCCAGCACCCCGACAACTAGCACAGATACGCAGTATTTT. This gives the protein CASTPTTSTDTQYF. This chain connects TRBV2 to TRBJ2-3; D remains ambiguous. V was shortened by 7 bases and J by 0 bases, with 11 bases between the two germline ends. The CDR3 spans 14 residues. Germline V gene data show CDR1 as SNHLY and CDR2 as FYNNEI.